This is a list of T cell receptor beta chains from one sample in a study of cytomegalovirus exposure and HLA in healthy donors. The table came from immunoSEQ multiplex PCR; TCRdb's copy has only in-frame clones and leaves some out. The sample includes under 200,000 clones, 87% of them seen just once. Input material: PBMCs. These receptors were collected from a boy younger than 10 in good health and CMV-seronegative. Both conserved end residues are part of each CDR3. Each record gives: J gene, V gene, CDR3 protein.

>TRBJ1-1|TRBV7-9
CASINGLGRVLNTEAFF
>TRBJ1-2|TRBV4-1
CASRQGGSYGYTF
>TRBJ2-7|TRBV19
CASKAGTEQYF
>TRBJ2-2|TRBV18
CASSNRPSGGNTGELFF
>TRBJ2-3|TRBV19
CASSRGGALDTQYF
>NA|TRBV5-1
CASSLWTVGSYEQYF
>TRBJ2-2|TRBV6-1
CAQEADNTGELFF
>TRBJ1-1|TRBV7-3
CASSLRDRGTTEAFF
>TRBJ2-7|TRBV4-1
CASSQALGSGPPYEQYF
>TRBJ2-1|TRBV5-1
CASSRTSGSAYNEQFF
>TRBJ2-7|TRBV5-1
CASSLAFEQYF
>NA|TRBV30
CAWRGPGGYEQYF
>TRBJ2-1|TRBV4-2
CASSIWTGGDSNEQFF
>TRBJ2-3|TRBV19
CASSAGQSGGTDTQYF
>TRBJ1-6|TRBV5-6
CASSLGEPRSYNSPLHF
>TRBJ2-7|TRBV5-1
CASSPRAAAGGEQYF
>TRBJ1-5|TRBV7-3
CASSLIAGDQPQHF
>TRBJ2-2|TRBV5-4
CASSPASGGSPGELFF
>TRBJ1-5|TRBV7-9
CASSQFNQPQHF
>TRBJ2-1|TRBV7-9
CASSRPITSGLYNEQFF
>TRBJ2-7|TRBV9
CASSPIGAAEQYF
>TRBJ2-6|TRBV5-1
CASSSRLAGESGANVLTF
>TRBJ2-1|TRBV2
CASSERRQGKNEQFF
>TRBJ2-7|TRBV14
CASSLLTGTPLDF
>TRBJ2-7|TRBV18
CASSPPWQGPTYEQYF
>TRBJ2-5|TRBV11-2
CASSPGTGDQETQYF
>TRBJ1-5|TRBV5-1
CASSNDGFQPQHF
>TRBJ2-3|TRBV11-3
CASSLRGRARQYF
>TRBJ2-7|TRBV28
CASRSLAGSVSEQYF
>TRBJ2-7|TRBV4-1
CASSQVHNSYEQYF
>TRBJ2-1|TRBV11-2
CASSLVGTSGYSYNEQFF
>TRBJ1-2|TRBV6-1
CASSATGAPDGYTF
>TRBJ2-3|TRBV9
CASSVVGDRDTDTQYF
>TRBJ1-3|TRBV7-9
CASSPIQGAVDTIYF
>TRBJ1-1|TRBV7-9
CSSSSGQGSIAEAFF
>TRBJ1-2|TRBV7-9
CASSRGVGGPNYGYTF
>TRBJ1-1|TRBV5-1
CASSLDGQGGSEAFF
>TRBJ2-7|TRBV20-1
CSTGESYEQYF
>TRBJ1-4|TRBV11-2
CASSLGRDKGLFF
>TRBJ1-4|TRBV6-5
CASSRGQSNEKLFF
>NA|TRBV7-2
CASSLRTESSYEQYF
>TRBJ2-1|TRBV4-1
CASSQDRVAGDNEQFF
>TRBJ2-5|TRBV11-2
CASSLALALTQYF
>TRBJ1-5|TRBV19
CASSSSGVHQPQHF